A single sample is the source of the 24 T cell receptor beta chains below, sequenced in a study of CD8+ T cells in alopecia areata. RNA extraction was followed by reverse transcription into cDNA, which acted as the sequencing template. Profiling relied on immunoSEQ multiplex PCR, and the TCRdb table lists in-frame clones only, not all of them. The sample has more than 75,000 clones, about two fifths seen once. Sequenced: CD4+ T cells sorted from blood. These receptors were taken from a human donor with alopecia areata.

This clone occurred once. This chain uses TRBV7-3 with TRBJ2-3, with 9 bases aligning to TRBD2. J gave up 3 bases and V 5 bases, and 3 bases lay outside the gene matches. Germline V CDR1 and CDR2: SGHTA, FQGTGA. The CDR3 has 14 amino acids. CDR3 coding DNA: TGTGCCAGCAGCCCAGCGGGGGGAACAGATACGCAGTATTTT. Its protein product is CASSPAGGTDTQYF.

This clone was observed a handful of times. The chain has TRBV7-4 and TRBJ2-1; perhaps TRBD2 as D (6 bases). Germline values: CDR1 SGHVT, CDR2 SQSDAQ. CDR3 length: 14 residues. Trimming stripped 7 bases from V and 7 bases from J, with 17 bases between. Here the CDR3 DNA reads TGTGCCAGCATGGCGGGAAGTCAAACAAATGAGCAGTTCTTC. It translates to CASMAGSQTNEQFF.

The V gene is TRBV5-1, the J gene TRBJ2-7; the match to TRBD2 covers 7 bases. V was clipped by 3 bases and J by 0 bases; unmatched bases: 6. CDR1 SGHRS and CDR2 YFSETQ come from the germline V gene. This CDR3 has 15 amino acids. The CDR3 loop is CASSSDGTTSYEQYF. The CDR3 DNA sequence: TGCGCCAGCAGCTCGGACGGGACTACCTCCTACGAGCAGTACTTC.

The genes are TRBV27 and TRBJ2-4; D not certain. Trimming left V 4 bases short and J 0 bases short, with 7 bases between. This CDR3 is 14 amino acids long. Per the germline V gene, CDR1 is MNHEY and CDR2 is SMNVEV (reference sequence). Written as DNA, the CDR3 is TGTGCCAGCAGTTCTCGGGTAGCCAAAAACATTCAGTACTTC. Amino acid sequence: CASSSRVAKNIQYF.

This rearrangement joins TRBV4-1 to TRBJ2-2, with D unclear. This CDR3 is built from 16 residues. V was shortened by 3 bases and J by 7 bases, with 18 bases between the two germline ends. Germline CDR1 and CDR2: MGHRA and YSYEKL. The CDR3 is CASSQSITQGIGELFF. The CDR3 DNA sequence: TGCGCCAGCAGCCAGAGCATAACGCAAGGAATCGGGGAGCTGTTTTTT.

The chain combines TRBV4-3 with TRBJ2-7; 9 nucleotides line up with TRBD2. Germline V gene sequence: CDR1 LGHNA, CDR2 YSLEER. The length of the CDR3 is 17 residues. Trimming at V came to 1 base and at J to 5 bases, leaving 12 bases not matched to a gene. CDR3 nucleotide sequence: TGCGCCAGCAGCCAAGCTTTGATGGGCGGGGGGGCCCACGAGCAGTACTTC. It is translated as CASSQALMGGGAHEQYF.

This clone was recorded a few times. The chain has TRBV18 and TRBJ2-1, with D possibly matching TRBD2 (5 bases). V lost 5 bases, J lost 4 bases, and 9 bases lay in between. The CDR3 has 13 residues. Germline values: CDR1 KGHSH, CDR2 LQKENI. The CDR3 region is CASSKDWYNEQFF. CDR3 in DNA: TGTGCCAGCTCAAAGGACTGGTACAATGAGCAGTTCTTC.

J is TRBJ2-5 and V is TRBV7-9, with D perhaps matching TRBD2 (5 bases). Trimming removed 2 bases at V and 5 bases at J, with 12 bases between. The CDR3 is 14 residues long. The germline V gene has CDR1 SEHNR and CDR2 FQNEAQ (reference sequence). CDR3: CASSLLSGRETQYF. The CDR3 bases are TGTGCCAGCAGCTTACTTTCGGGAAGGGAGACCCAGTACTTC.

V usage is TRBV21-1 and J usage is TRBJ2-7; the table's D call, TRBD2, was not checked against the DNA. TRBV21-1 is termed a pseudogene. CDR3 length: 13 amino acids. The CDR3 is CASSPSGNYEQYF. The CDR3 bases are TGTGCCAGCAGCCCTAGCGGTAACTACGAGCAGTACTTC.

This clone has only a few counts. This rearrangement joins TRBV29-1 to TRBJ1-2; weak D call: TRBD1 (6 bases). V shed 4 bases and J shed 8 bases, with 17 bases lying between them. Germline values: CDR1 SQVTM, CDR2 ANQGSEA. The CDR3 extends over 13 amino acids. The CDR3 DNA sequence: TGCAGCGTTGCTGCGGGGGGGGCAGGGGGCTACACCTTC. This translates into CSVAAGGAGGYTF.

The rearrangement uses TRBV19 and TRBJ1-5, with 9 positions matching TRBD1. In germline, CDR1 is LNHDA, CDR2 SQIVND (reference sequence). The CDR3 runs 13 residues. Unmatched junction bases numbered 6, after V lost 6 bases and J lost 9 bases. CDR3 region: CASSDRGSPPQHF. The DNA of the CDR3 is TGTGCCAGTAGCGACAGGGGGTCTCCGCCCCAGCATTTT.

V and J are TRBV30 and TRBJ1-1; TRBD1 might be the D (5 bases). Trimming cost V 1 base and J 4 bases, with 10 bases left between them. Per germline, CDR1 GTSNPN and CDR2 SVGIG (reference sequence). CDR3 length: 13 residues. The CDR3 sequence is CAWSGQQATEAFF. As DNA, the CDR3 is TGTGCCTGGAGTGGACAGCAGGCCACTGAAGCTTTCTTT.

The CDR3 DNA sequence: TGTGCCAGCAGTGATTTGGGGCGAGGTGGCTACACCTTC. Its translation: CASSDLGRGGYTF. V and J are TRBV6-1 and TRBJ1-2; TRBD1 is a possible D gene (5 bases). V was cut by 3 bases and J by 7 bases, with 12 bases left in between. The length of the CDR3 is 13 residues. CDR1 is MNHNS, CDR2 SASEGT, per germline.

This chain links TRBV5-4 with TRBJ2-6; tentative D call: TRBD2 (5 bases). The CDR3 is 16 amino acids. Looked up from germline, CDR1 is SGHNT and CDR2 is YYREEE (reference sequence). V lost 6 bases to trimming and J lost 0 bases, with 13 bases between them. The DNA for the CDR3 is TGTGCCAGCACCCATGACTACCTCTCTGGGGCCAACGTCCTGACTTTC. It is translated as CASTHDYLSGANVLTF.

This clone was seen more than once but under ten times. V usage is TRBV28 and J usage is TRBJ2-7; TRBD1 is a possible D gene (5 bases). The germline gives CDR1 MDHEN, CDR2 SYDVKM. Trimming removed 3 bases from V and 7 bases from J, with 16 bases in between. This CDR3 is built from 14 residues. CDR3 sequence (DNA): TGTGCCAGCAGTTTCAGTAACAGGCCGCAAGAGCAGTACTTC. This gives the protein CASSFSNRPQEQYF.

V gene TRBV28 combines with J gene TRBJ2-3; 9 bases are a match to TRBD2. Per the germline V gene, CDR1 is MDHEN and CDR2 is SYDVKM. V gave up 4 bases and J gave up 6 bases; unmatched junction bases: 8. The CDR3 spans 15 residues. CDR3 coding DNA: TGTGCCAGCAGTTACACCGGGACTAGCTTGGATACGCAGTATTTT. Translated: CASSYTGTSLDTQYF.

This chain uses TRBV28 with TRBJ2-5; D is unclear. V was clipped by 8 bases and J by 13 bases, with 23 bases between them. Per the germline V gene, CDR1 is MDHEN and CDR2 is SYDVKM. This CDR3 has 13 residues. CDR3 protein: CASVRASVGIPYF. DNA for the CDR3: TGTGCCAGCGTACGGGCTAGTGTTGGAATTCCGTACTTC.

This clone occurred a few times. The V call is TRBV7-8, the J call TRBJ2-7; D uncertain. V was shortened by 5 bases and J by 3 bases, with 14 bases between the two germline ends. The CDR3 sequence is 14 residues long. CDR1 and CDR2 (germline): SGHVS, FQNEAQ. The CDR3 protein is CASSPSTAVYEQYF. The CDR3 coding sequence is TGTGCCAGCAGCCCTTCGACCGCGGTCTACGAGCAGTACTTC.

This clone was seen many times. This chain uses TRBV7-9 with TRBJ1-6; no reliable D call. The germline V gene encodes CDR1 SEHNR and CDR2 FQNEAQ (reference sequence). This CDR3 region has 13 residues. Trimming removed 1 base at V and 15 bases at J, with 13 bases between. CDR3 sequence: CASSLVDGRLLHF. For the CDR3, the DNA is TGTGCCAGCAGCTTAGTCGATGGCAGACTCCTCCACTTT.

The rearrangement links TRBV7-2 to TRBJ1-1; D unclear. Germline V lookup: CDR1 SGHTA, CDR2 FQGNSA. V lost 5 bases and J 0 bases, leaving 10 bases between the germline ends. This CDR3 has 14 residues. DNA for the CDR3: TGTGCCAGCAGCGTGACCTTCATGAACACTGAAGCTTTCTTT. Translated, it gives CASSVTFMNTEAFF.

This chain connects TRBV29-1 to TRBJ2-1; D remains unclear. There are 10 residues in the CDR3. Per germline, CDR1 SQVTM and CDR2 ANQGSEA. Trimming took off 4 bases at V and 7 bases at J, with 5 bases between the two ends. The CDR3 region is CSVVLNEQFF. The CDR3 DNA sequence: TGCAGCGTTGTACTAAATGAGCAGTTCTTC.

This rearrangement joins TRBV25-1 to TRBJ1-5; D not certain. The CDR3 extends over 12 amino acids. The V end was cut by 2 bases, the J end by 4 bases, with 3 bases between. Germline values: CDR1 MGHDK, CDR2 SYGVNS. CDR3 loop: CASSERNQPQHF. The CDR3 DNA is TGTGCCAGCAGTGAAAGAAATCAGCCCCAGCATTTT. Using reference TRBV25-1 and TRBJ1-5 for the parts outside the CDR3, the full variable domain is EADIYQTPRYLVIGTGKKITLECSQTMGHDKMYWYQQDPGMELHLIHYSYGVNSTEKGDLSSESTVSRIRTEHFPLTLESARPSHTSQYLCASSERNQPQHFGDGTRLSIL.

The rearrangement joins TRBV2 to TRBJ2-7; 12 nucleotides align to TRBD2. Germline V lookup: CDR1 SNHLY, CDR2 FYNNEI. V lost 4 bases, J lost 3 bases, and 1 base stayed unmatched. The CDR3 is made up of 14 amino acids. This chain's CDR3 is CASSGTSGNYEQYF. CDR3 in DNA: TGTGCCAGCAGTGGGACTAGCGGGAACTACGAGCAGTACTTC.

This clone was picked up a small number of times. The chain couples TRBV29-1 to TRBJ2-5, with TRBD1 as a possible D gene (5 bases). Looked up from germline, CDR1 is SQVTM and CDR2 is ANQGSEA. This CDR3 is built from 10 residues. Trimming took 6 bases from V and 6 from J, leaving 8 bases between them. The CDR3 nucleotides are TGCAGCGTGGGGCAACAGACCCAGTACTTC. Translation: CSVGQQTQYF.